Sequencing of this T cell receptor beta chain was carried out in a study of PD-1 blockade in mismatch repair-deficient tumors. On the study more broadly: Patients had about a dozen mismatch repair-deficient cancer types and were previously treated and progressing. Study results and limitations: Rapid post-treatment expansion, then contraction, generally preceding radiologic response, marked tumor-resident clones.

All patients were mismatch repair deficient, assessed by either PCR or immunohistochemistry. TCR sequencing covered a few patients who responded to pembrolizumab. Using immunoSEQ multiplex PCR, the repertoire was profiled, and TCRdb retains in-frame clones only, with some absent. This sample yields tens of thousands of clones, of which roughly 86% are seen a single time; over 15% belongs to the top ten. As regards this clone: The antigen remains unidentified.

There are 13 residues in the CDR3. The germline V gene has CDR1 KGHSH and CDR2 LQKENI. The V end lost 4 bases, the J end lost 7 bases, and 13 bases lay between the germline ends. This TCR was sampled from an adult with mismatch repair-deficient cancer. The chain employs TRBV18 and TRBJ1-2; D is unresolved. The material sequenced was peripheral blood, taken 2 weeks after starting pembrolizumab. CDR3 protein: CASSLEDGGGYTF. The CDR3 nucleotides are TGTGCCAGCTCACTTGAGGATGGAGGTGGCTACACCTTC.